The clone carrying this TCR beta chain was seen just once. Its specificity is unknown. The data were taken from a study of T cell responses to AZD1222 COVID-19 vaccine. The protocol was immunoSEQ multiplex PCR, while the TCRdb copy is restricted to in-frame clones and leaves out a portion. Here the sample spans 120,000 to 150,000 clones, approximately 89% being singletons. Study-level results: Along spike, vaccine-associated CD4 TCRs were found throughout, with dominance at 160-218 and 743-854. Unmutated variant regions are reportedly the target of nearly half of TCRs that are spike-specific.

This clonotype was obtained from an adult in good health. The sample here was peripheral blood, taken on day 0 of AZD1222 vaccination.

CDR3 DNA: TGTGCCACCAGTGATTTTTGGGACCCACAATACCCGGGACAGGGGGACAGAAACACCGGGGAGCTGTTTTTT. Its translation is CATSDFWDPQYPGQGDRNTGELFF. J is TRBJ2-2 and V is TRBV24-1; 11 positions agree with TRBD1. CDR1 KGHDR and CDR2 SFDVKD come from the germline V gene. This CDR3 contains 24 residues. Trimming cost V 1 base and J 2 bases; bases outside gene matches: 23.